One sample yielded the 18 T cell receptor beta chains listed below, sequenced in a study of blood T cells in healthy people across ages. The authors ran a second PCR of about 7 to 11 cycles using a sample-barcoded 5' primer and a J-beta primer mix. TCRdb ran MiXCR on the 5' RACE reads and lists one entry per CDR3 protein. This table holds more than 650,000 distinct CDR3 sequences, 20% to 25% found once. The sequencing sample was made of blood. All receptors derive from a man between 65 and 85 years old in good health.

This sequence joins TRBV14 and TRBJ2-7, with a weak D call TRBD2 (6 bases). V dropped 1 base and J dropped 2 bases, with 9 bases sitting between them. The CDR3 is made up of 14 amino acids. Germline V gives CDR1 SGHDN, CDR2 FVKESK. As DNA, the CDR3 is TGTGCCAGCAGCCAAGCAGCGGGCCCCTACGAGCAGTACGTC. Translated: CASSQAAGPYEQYV.

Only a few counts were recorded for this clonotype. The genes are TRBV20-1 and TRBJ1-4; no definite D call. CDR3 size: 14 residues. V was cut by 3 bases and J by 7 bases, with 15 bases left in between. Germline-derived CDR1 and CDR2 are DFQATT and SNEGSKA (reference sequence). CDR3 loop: CSARIRGWAEKLFF. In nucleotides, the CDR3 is TGCAGTGCTAGGATACGGGGATGGGCTGAAAAACTGTTTTTT.

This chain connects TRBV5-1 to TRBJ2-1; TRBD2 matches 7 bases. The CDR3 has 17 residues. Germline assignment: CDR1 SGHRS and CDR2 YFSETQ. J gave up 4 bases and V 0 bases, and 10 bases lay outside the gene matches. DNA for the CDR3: TGCGCCAGCAGCTTGGAGACCCTAGCGGCCAGGTACAATGAGCAGTTCTTC. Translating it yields CASSLETLAARYNEQFF.

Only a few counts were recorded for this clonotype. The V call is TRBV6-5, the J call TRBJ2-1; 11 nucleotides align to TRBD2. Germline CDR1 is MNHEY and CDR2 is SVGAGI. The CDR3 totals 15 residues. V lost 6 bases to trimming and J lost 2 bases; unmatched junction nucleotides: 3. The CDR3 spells CASRIAGGAYNEQFF. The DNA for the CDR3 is TGTGCCAGCAGGATAGCGGGAGGGGCCTACAATGAGCAGTTCTTC.

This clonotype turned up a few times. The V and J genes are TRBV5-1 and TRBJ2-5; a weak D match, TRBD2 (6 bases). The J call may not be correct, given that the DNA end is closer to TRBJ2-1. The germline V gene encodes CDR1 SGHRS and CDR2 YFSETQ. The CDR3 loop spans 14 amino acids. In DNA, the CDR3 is TGCGCCAGCAGCTTGGGACTAGGAGTCGGTGAGCAGTTCTTC. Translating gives CASSLGLGVGEQFF.

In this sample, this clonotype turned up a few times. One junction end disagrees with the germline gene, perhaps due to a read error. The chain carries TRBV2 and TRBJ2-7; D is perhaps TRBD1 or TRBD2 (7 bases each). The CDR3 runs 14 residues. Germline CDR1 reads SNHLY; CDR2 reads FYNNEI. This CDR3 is CASTSGTDSYGQYF. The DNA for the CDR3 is TGTGCCAGCACCAGCGGGACAGACTCCTACGGGCAGTACTTC.

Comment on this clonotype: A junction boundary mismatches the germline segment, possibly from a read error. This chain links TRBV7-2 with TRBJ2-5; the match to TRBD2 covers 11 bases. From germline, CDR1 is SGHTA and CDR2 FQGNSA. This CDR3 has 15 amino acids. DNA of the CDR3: TGTGCCAGCAGCCATAGCGGGGGGGCCCCAGAGACCCGGTACTTC. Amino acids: CASSHSGGAPETRYF.

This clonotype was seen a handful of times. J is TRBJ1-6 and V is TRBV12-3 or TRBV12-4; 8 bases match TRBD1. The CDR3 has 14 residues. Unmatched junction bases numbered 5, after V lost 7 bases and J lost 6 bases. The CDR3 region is CASTHDRGNSPLHF. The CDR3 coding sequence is TGTGCCAGCACCCACGACAGGGGTAATTCACCCCTCCACTTT.

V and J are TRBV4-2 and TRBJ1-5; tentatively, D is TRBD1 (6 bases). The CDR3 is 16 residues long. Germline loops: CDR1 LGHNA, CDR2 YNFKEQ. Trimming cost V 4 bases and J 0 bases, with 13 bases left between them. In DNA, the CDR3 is TGTGCCAGCAGCCCACAGGGTTTTTTTAGCAATCAGCCCCAGCATTTT. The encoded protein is CASSPQGFFSNQPQHF.

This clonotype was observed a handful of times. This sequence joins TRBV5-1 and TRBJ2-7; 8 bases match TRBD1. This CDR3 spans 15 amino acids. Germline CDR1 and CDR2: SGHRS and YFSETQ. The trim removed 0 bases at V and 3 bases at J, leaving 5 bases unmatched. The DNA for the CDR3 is TGCGCCAGCAGCTTGGACGGGACAGGCTACTACGAGCAGTACTTC. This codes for CASSLDGTGYYEQYF.

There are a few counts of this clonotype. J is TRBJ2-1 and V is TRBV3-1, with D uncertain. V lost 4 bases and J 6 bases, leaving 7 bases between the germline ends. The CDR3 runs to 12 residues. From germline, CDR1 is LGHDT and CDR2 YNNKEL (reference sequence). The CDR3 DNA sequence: TGTGCCAGCAGCCCAGACTCCAATGAGCAGTTCTTC. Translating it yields CASSPDSNEQFF.

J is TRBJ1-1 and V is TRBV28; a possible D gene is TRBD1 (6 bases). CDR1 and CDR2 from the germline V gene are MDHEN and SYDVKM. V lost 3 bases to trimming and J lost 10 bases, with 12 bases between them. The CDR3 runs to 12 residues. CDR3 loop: CASSLAGVRAFF. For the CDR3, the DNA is TGTGCCAGCAGTTTGGCAGGGGTGAGAGCTTTCTTT.

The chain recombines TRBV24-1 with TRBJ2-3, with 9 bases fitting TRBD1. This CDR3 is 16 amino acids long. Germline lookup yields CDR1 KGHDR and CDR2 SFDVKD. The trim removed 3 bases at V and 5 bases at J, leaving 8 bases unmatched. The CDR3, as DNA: TGTGCCACCAGTGATCCCCGGACAGGGGTAAGAGATACGCAGTATTTT. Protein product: CATSDPRTGVRDTQYF.

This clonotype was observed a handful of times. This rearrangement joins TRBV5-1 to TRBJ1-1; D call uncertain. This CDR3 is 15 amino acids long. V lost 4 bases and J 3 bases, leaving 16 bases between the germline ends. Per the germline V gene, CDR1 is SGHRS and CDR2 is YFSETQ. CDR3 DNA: TGCGCCAGCAGCCCCGGGGTGGGGTTGTACACTGAAGCTTTCTTT. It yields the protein CASSPGVGLYTEAFF.

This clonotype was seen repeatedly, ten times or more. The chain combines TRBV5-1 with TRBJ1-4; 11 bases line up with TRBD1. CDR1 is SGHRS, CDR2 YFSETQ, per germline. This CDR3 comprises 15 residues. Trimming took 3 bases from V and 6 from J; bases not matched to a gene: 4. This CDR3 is CASSSGQGADEKLFF. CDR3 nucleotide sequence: TGCGCCAGCAGCTCCGGACAGGGGGCTGATGAAAAACTGTTTTTT.

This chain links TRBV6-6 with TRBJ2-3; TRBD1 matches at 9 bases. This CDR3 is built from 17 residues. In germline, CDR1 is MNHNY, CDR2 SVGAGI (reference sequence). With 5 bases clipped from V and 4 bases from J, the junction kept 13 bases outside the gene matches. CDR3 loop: CASSPGQGLWIADTQYF. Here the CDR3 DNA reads TGTGCCAGCAGTCCCGGACAGGGGTTGTGGATTGCAGATACGCAGTATTTT.

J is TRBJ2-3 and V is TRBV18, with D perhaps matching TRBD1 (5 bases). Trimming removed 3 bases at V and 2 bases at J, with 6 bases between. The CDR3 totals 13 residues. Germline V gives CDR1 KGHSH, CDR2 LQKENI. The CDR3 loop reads CASSPRVTDTQYF. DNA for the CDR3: TGTGCCAGCTCACCCAGGGTCACAGATACGCAGTATTTT.

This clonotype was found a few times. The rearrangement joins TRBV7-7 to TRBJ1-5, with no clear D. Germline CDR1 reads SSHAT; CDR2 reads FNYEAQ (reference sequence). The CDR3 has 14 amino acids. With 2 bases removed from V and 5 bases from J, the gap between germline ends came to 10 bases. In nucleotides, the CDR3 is TGTGCCAGCAGCTTATCTATGGTCGATCAGCCCCAGCATTTT. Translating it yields CASSLSMVDQPQHF. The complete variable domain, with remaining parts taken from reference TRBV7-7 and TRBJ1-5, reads GAGVSQSPRYKVTKRGQDVTLRCDPISSHATLYWYQQALGQGPEFLTYFNYEAQPDKSGLPSDRFSAERPEGSISTLTIQRTEQRDSAMYRCASSLSMVDQPQHFGDGTRLSIL.